These 2 T cell receptor beta chains came from one sample sequenced in a study of shared clonotypes between healthy human individuals. Data came from immunoSEQ multiplex PCR; TCRdb stores just in-frame clones and leaves some out. The table has about 990,000 clones, around 78% seen once. The sample was memory CD4+ T cells from PBMCs. The subset was: CD45RA-negative fraction. All receptors come from a man younger than 35 in good health. Some clones in this sample may be carry-over from other donors' samples.

This clone was counted between two and nine times. The sample holds other DNA sequences that translate to the same CDR3. The CDR3 sequence: CASSESGSNQPQHF. CDR3 sequence (DNA): TGTGCCAGCAGTGAATCCGGGAGCAATCAGCCCCAGCATTTT. The chain recombines TRBV2 with TRBJ1-5, with unresolved D. The CDR3 covers 14 residues. The germline V and J ends were trimmed by 2 bases and 1 base, with 6 bases remaining between them. CDR1 and CDR2 (germline): SNHLY, FYNNEI. Together with reference TRBV2 and TRBJ1-5, the CDR3 gives the full variable domain: EPEVTQTPSHQVTQMGQEVILRCVPISNHLYFYWYRQILGQKVEFLVSFYNNEISEKSEIFDDQFSVERPDGSNFTLKIRSTKLEDSAMYFCASSESGSNQPQHFGDGTRLSIL.

The CDR3 bases are TGTGCCAGCCGTGAAGGGACTTCTGGAAACACCATATATTTT. Its translation: CASREGTSGNTIYF. V is TRBV7-2 and J is TRBJ1-3, with a possible D match to TRBD1 (5 bases). V shed 8 bases and J shed 1 base, with 12 bases lying between them. Germline V gene data show CDR1 as SGHTA and CDR2 as FQGNSA. The CDR3 is 14 residues long.